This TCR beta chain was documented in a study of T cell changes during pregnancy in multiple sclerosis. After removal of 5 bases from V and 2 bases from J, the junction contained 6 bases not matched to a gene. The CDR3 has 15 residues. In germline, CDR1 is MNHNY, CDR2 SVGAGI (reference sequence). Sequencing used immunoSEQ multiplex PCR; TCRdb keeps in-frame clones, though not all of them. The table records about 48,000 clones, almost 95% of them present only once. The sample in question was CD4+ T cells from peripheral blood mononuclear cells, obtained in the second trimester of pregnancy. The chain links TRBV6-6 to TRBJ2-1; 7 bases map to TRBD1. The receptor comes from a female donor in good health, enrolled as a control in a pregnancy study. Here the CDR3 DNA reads TGTGCCAGCAGTAGTCCGGGACAGACCTACAATGAGCAGTTCTTC. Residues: CASSSPGQTYNEQFF.